The 6 T cell receptor beta chains below were found in one sample sequenced in a study of T cell responses to AZD1222 COVID-19 vaccine. Sequencing used immunoSEQ multiplex PCR; TCRdb keeps in-frame clones, though not all of them. Among 100,000 to 150,000 clones listed, 89% were seen once. Sequencing was performed on peripheral blood, taken on day 0 of AZD1222 vaccination. These receptors came from an adult in good health.

This chain connects TRBV19 to TRBJ2-7; tentatively, D is TRBD1 (6 bases). The germline V and J ends were trimmed by 8 bases and 4 bases, with 18 bases remaining between them. This CDR3 is built from 14 residues. Germline CDR1 LNHDA, CDR2 SQIVND (reference sequence). The CDR3 sequence is CASRTTPGVYEQYF. DNA of the CDR3: TGTGCCAGTCGCACTACCCCAGGGGTGTACGAGCAGTACTTC.

The sample holds a few counts of this clone. J is TRBJ1-2 and V is TRBV27, with TRBD1 identical over 8 bases. The germline V gene encodes CDR1 MNHEY and CDR2 SMNVEV (reference sequence). V dropped 2 bases and J dropped 1; count of bases not matched to a gene: 3. The CDR3 is 15 residues long. DNA for the CDR3: TGTGCCAGCAGTTTAGGGACAGGTCGTAACTATGGCTACACCTTC. It yields the protein CASSLGTGRNYGYTF.

The gene calls are TRBV19 and TRBJ1-5; a weak D match, TRBD1 (6 bases). Germline V lookup: CDR1 LNHDA, CDR2 SQIVND (reference sequence). The CDR3 is made up of 14 amino acids. The V gene lost 5 bases and the J gene lost 0 bases, with 8 bases spanning the gap. This CDR3 is CASSPGDSNQPQHF. The CDR3 DNA reads as TGTGCCAGTAGTCCAGGGGATAGCAATCAGCCCCAGCATTTT.

V is TRBV12-2 and J is TRBJ1-5. TRBV12-2 is marked as a pseudogene. The CDR3 extends over 15 amino acids. CDR3 in amino acids: CASRTLRVSRRLWHF. For the CDR3, the DNA is TGTGCAAGTCGCACACTAAGGGTCTCCCGTCGCCTTTGGCATTTT.

The genes are TRBV11-2 and TRBJ1-1, with D hard to call. Per the germline V gene, CDR1 is SGHAT and CDR2 is FQNNGV. The CDR3 length is 13 residues. V lost 5 bases and J 4 bases, leaving 11 bases between the germline ends. CDR3 DNA: TGTGCCAGCAGCACCGACGTGGGCACTGAAGCTTTCTTT. It codes for CASSTDVGTEAFF.

The chain couples TRBV12-3 or TRBV12-4 to TRBJ1-2, with a weak D call TRBD1 (6 bases). The CDR3 sequence is 13 residues long. Between the trimmed V and J ends, which lost 6 bases and 8 bases, there was a span of 16 bases. The CDR3: CASSLGGDGGYTF. CDR3 in DNA: TGTGCCAGCAGCCTAGGGGGGGACGGAGGCTACACCTTC.